The 7 T cell receptor beta chains listed next were all sequenced from one sample in a study of blood T cell repertoires in COVID-19 (dated by TCRdb to the early 2020s). The method behind the library was the immunoSEQ multiplex PCR assay. Drawn from immuneACCESS, this table holds only the in-frame rearrangements with V and J called that TCRdb kept. Clones are partly lost; checked studies trace under half to an unresolved V gene and leave the rest unexplained. For this sample the table gives roughly 190,000 clones, of which 82% were detected only once. The top ten constitute roughly 5.2% of the sample. Sequenced sample: PBMCs or T cells enriched from blood (not recorded which). These receptors came from a woman aged 55-75 years with acute COVID-19.

This chain joins TRBV6-5 and TRBJ1-2; D is uncertain. The germline V gene has CDR1 MNHEY and CDR2 SVGAGI. V lost 8 bases to trimming and J lost 1 base, with 5 bases between them. The CDR3 consists of 11 residues. The CDR3 DNA follows: TGTGCCAGCCAGATTAACTATGGCTACACCTTC. As protein: CASQINYGYTF.

This clone was counted only a few times. The J gene is TRBJ1-3, the V gene TRBV6-5; TRBD1 matches at 7 bases. V was clipped by 6 bases and J by 0 bases; unmatched bases: 5. This CDR3 has 15 residues. Germline values: CDR1 MNHEY, CDR2 SVGAGI. Here the CDR3 DNA reads TGTGCCAGCAGCCGAGGGACAGTCTCTGGAAACACCATATATTTT. Translation: CASSRGTVSGNTIYF.

In its sample, this clone was seen once. The genes are TRBV7-2 and TRBJ1-5; 7 bases match TRBD1. V dropped 5 bases and J dropped 6; count of bases not matched to a gene: 10. This CDR3 contains 15 residues. Germline CDR1 SGHTA, CDR2 FQGNSA. The CDR3 spells CASSPGGNSGQPQHF. CDR3 nucleotides: TGTGCCAGCAGCCCAGGGGGGAACTCCGGTCAGCCCCAGCATTTT.

The rearrangement joins TRBV2 to TRBJ2-7, with a possible D match to TRBD2 (6 bases). Germline V gene sequence: CDR1 SNHLY, CDR2 FYNNEI. The CDR3 totals 12 residues. The CDR3 nucleotides are TGTGCTGGGGGGAGGAGCTCCTACGAGCAGTACGTC. This sequence encodes CAGGRSSYEQYV.

The genes are TRBV5-5 and TRBJ2-5, with D maybe TRBD2 (6 bases). This CDR3 has 17 residues. V shed 3 bases and J shed 5 bases, with 23 bases lying between them. Germline loops: CDR1 SGHKS, CDR2 YYEKEE (reference sequence). CDR3 in amino acids: CASSSTPGGAQGETQYF. The DNA of the CDR3 is TGTGCCAGCAGCTCCACTCCCGGCGGGGCCCAAGGGGAGACCCAGTACTTC.

V gene TRBV5-1 combines with J gene TRBJ1-2, with TRBD1 matching 10 bases. CDR1 SGHRS and CDR2 YFSETQ come from the germline V gene. The ends lost 3 bases at V and 2 bases at J; junction bases unmatched: 4. The CDR3 sequence is 15 residues long. The CDR3 reads CASSSRDRGNYGYTF. As DNA, the CDR3 is TGCGCCAGCAGCTCCCGGGACAGGGGCAACTATGGCTACACCTTC.

The J gene is TRBJ2-7, the V gene TRBV11-2; 7 nucleotides line up with TRBD1. The CDR3 is 14 residues long. The ends lost 5 bases at V and 7 bases at J; junction bases unmatched: 11. Germline V CDR1 and CDR2: SGHAT, FQNNGV. The CDR3 DNA reads as TGTGCCAGCAGCCCAGCGGAGCCAGGGGGAGAGCAGTACTTC. Amino acid sequence: CASSPAEPGGEQYF. The variable domain in full, completed from reference TRBV11-2 and TRBJ2-7, reads EAGVAQSPRYKIIEKRQSVAFWCNPISGHATLYWYQQILGQGPKLLIQFQNNGVVDDSQLPKDRFSAERLKGVDSTLKIQPAKLEDSAVYLCASSPAEPGGEQYFGPGTRLTVT.